These 21 T cell receptor beta chains came from one sample sequenced in a study of T cell responses to AZD1222 COVID-19 vaccine. Some clones are missing from TCRdb's copy, which holds only in-frame ones; the method was immunoSEQ multiplex PCR. The data hold 150,000 or so clones, with roughly 93% observed a single time. Specimen: peripheral blood, collected on day 0 of MenACWY control vaccination. The source of these receptors is an adult in good health.

V is TRBV3-1 (or the pseudogene TRBV3-2) and J is TRBJ1-5; D remains unclear. The germline CDR1 and CDR2 sequences are LGHDT and YNNKEL (reference sequence). Trimming removed 3 bases at V and 0 bases at J, with 9 bases between. The length of the CDR3 is 15 residues. Here the CDR3 reads CASSQGVSSNQPQHF. CDR3 sequence (DNA): TGTGCCAGCAGCCAGGGTGTGTCTAGCAATCAGCCCCAGCATTTT.

V gene TRBV28 combines with J gene TRBJ2-2; perhaps D is TRBD1 or TRBD2 (5 bases each). The CDR3 spans 13 residues. Between the trimmed V and J ends, which lost 7 bases and 6 bases, there was a span of 12 bases. The germline CDR1 and CDR2 sequences are MDHEN and SYDVKM. In DNA, the CDR3 is TGTGCCAGCATATCGGGGCCGGCCGGGGAGCTGTTTTTT. Residues: CASISGPAGELFF.

This clone appeared once. The chain recombines TRBV27 with TRBJ1-1; tentatively, D is TRBD1 (5 bases). V was pared by 3 bases and J by 0 bases, with 11 bases between. CDR3 length equals 15 residues. The germline CDR1 and CDR2 sequences are MNHEY and SMNVEV (reference sequence). CDR3 region: CASSFGGVMNTEAFF. The CDR3 coding sequence is TGTGCCAGCAGTTTTGGAGGGGTCATGAACACTGAAGCTTTCTTT.

The CDR3 DNA is TGTGCCAGCAGCTTAGATACAGGGAGCGAGCAGTACTTC. Amino acid sequence: CASSLDTGSEQYF. The V gene is TRBV11-3, the J gene TRBJ2-7; maybe TRBD1 (6 bases). There are 13 residues in the CDR3. Germline V gene sequence: CDR1 SGHNT, CDR2 YENEEA. Trimming left V 0 bases short and J 6 bases short, with 9 bases between.

CDR3 region: CASSLRAGRPYEQYF. Written as DNA, the CDR3 is TGTGCCAGCAGCTTGCGAGCGGGGAGACCCTACGAGCAGTACTTC. The V gene is TRBV5-6, the J gene TRBJ2-7; TRBD2 matches 7 bases. This CDR3 contains 15 residues. V dropped 1 base and J dropped 2; count of bases not matched to a gene: 6. Germline CDR1 and CDR2: SGHDT and YYEEEE.

This clone has just a few counts. Compared with germline, one end of the junction differs, possibly owing to a read error. The genes are TRBV4-1 and TRBJ1-2; D is possibly TRBD1 (6 bases). The CDR3 is 16 amino acids. Germline CDR1 is MGHRA and CDR2 is YSYEKL. Here the CDR3 DNA reads TGCGCCAGCAGACAAGAGGGGGGAAGGGCTAACTATGGCTACACCTTC. As protein: CASRQEGGRANYGYTF.

The chain uses TRBV18 and TRBJ2-3; D is undetermined. V was shortened by 3 bases and J by 6 bases, with 4 bases between the two germline ends. Germline V gives CDR1 KGHSH, CDR2 LQKENI. The CDR3 length is 11 residues. CDR3: CASSPVDTQYF. The DNA for the CDR3 is TGTGCCAGCTCACCGGTGGATACGCAGTATTTT.

The chain employs TRBV15 and TRBJ1-1; the D is unclear. Per germline, CDR1 LNHNV and CDR2 YYDKDF (reference sequence). The CDR3 is 15 amino acids. V lost 0 bases, J lost 1 base, and 9 bases lay in between. CDR3 amino acids: CATSRDRAWNTEAFF. The CDR3 DNA sequence: TGTGCCACCAGCAGAGATCGGGCGTGGAACACTGAAGCTTTCTTT.

This clone was counted a single time. V is TRBV6-5 and J is TRBJ1-5, with D perhaps TRBD1 (5 bases). CDR3 size: 13 residues. Germline V gene sequence: CDR1 MNHEY, CDR2 SVGAGI. Between the trimmed V and J ends, which lost 6 bases and 6 bases, there was a span of 12 bases. CDR3 amino acids: CASRSREGQPQHF. The CDR3, as DNA: TGTGCCAGCAGATCCAGGGAGGGTCAGCCCCAGCATTTT.

The CDR3 loop reads CASSGTLSGNTIYF. The CDR3 region has the DNA TGTGCCAGTAGTGGGACCCTCTCTGGAAACACCATATATTTT. The chain couples TRBV19 to TRBJ1-3; maybe TRBD1 (5 bases). V was cut by 5 bases and J by 0 bases, with 8 bases left in between. CDR1 is LNHDA, CDR2 SQIVND, per germline (reference sequence). The CDR3 consists of 14 residues.

The chain is built from TRBV11-2 and TRBJ1-1; D call uncertain. V lost 5 bases and J 1 base, leaving 8 bases between the germline ends. Germline CDR1 is SGHAT and CDR2 is FQNNGV. The CDR3 is 13 amino acids. The CDR3 region has the DNA TGTGCCAGCAGCACGATGGCGAACACTGAAGCTTTCTTT. Its translation is CASSTMANTEAFF.

The rearrangement uses TRBV12-3 or TRBV12-4 and TRBJ2-1; D is unresolved. The V gene lost 4 bases and the J gene lost 9 bases, with 13 bases spanning the gap. CDR3 length: 13 residues. The CDR3 region has the DNA TGTGCCAGCAGTTCGCCCCACACTCCTGAGCAGTTCTTC. As protein: CASSSPHTPEQFF.

V usage is TRBV27 and J usage is TRBJ1-6, with D unresolved. V was trimmed by 5 bases and J by 5 bases, leaving 16 bases between them. Looked up from germline, CDR1 is MNHEY and CDR2 is SMNVEV (reference sequence). The CDR3 contains 16 residues. The CDR3 sequence: CASSPTVPPNNSPLHF. The DNA of the CDR3 is TGTGCCAGCAGTCCTACCGTCCCTCCCAATAATTCACCCCTCCACTTT.

The chain links TRBV21-1 to TRBJ1-5; the table assigns TRBD1, which was not confirmed against the DNA. TRBV21-1 is termed a pseudogene. There are 13 residues in the CDR3. CDR3 coding DNA: TGTGCCAGCGCCACAGGGGGCAGTCAGCCCCAGCATTTT. Protein product: CASATGGSQPQHF.

The chain links TRBV25-1 to TRBJ2-7; the D gene is possibly TRBD2 (6 bases). The length of the CDR3 is 14 residues. V shed 3 bases and J shed 3 bases, with 12 bases lying between them. Germline values: CDR1 MGHDK, CDR2 SYGVNS. CDR3 sequence (DNA): TGTGCCAGCAGTGACCTCCCGGAGGGCTACGAGCAGTACTTC. Protein product: CASSDLPEGYEQYF.

The rearrangement joins TRBV2 to TRBJ1-1; 8 bases match TRBD1. The V gene's germline CDR1 is SNHLY and CDR2 FYNNEI. With 4 bases clipped from V and 3 bases from J, the junction kept 7 bases outside the gene matches. This CDR3 region has 15 residues. The CDR3 sequence: CASSAPGGFDTEAFF. In DNA, the CDR3 is TGTGCCAGCAGTGCCCCAGGGGGCTTTGACACTGAAGCTTTCTTT.

The genes are TRBV15 and TRBJ2-1; 8 bases match TRBD2. V shed 0 bases, J shed 7 bases, and the junction held 14 bases outside the gene matches. Germline V gene sequence: CDR1 LNHNV, CDR2 YYDKDF (reference sequence). This CDR3 region has 18 residues. CDR3 bases: TGTGCCACCAGCAGAGATCTAGTAACTAGCGGTATGGGGAATGAGCAGTTCTTC. Its protein product is CATSRDLVTSGMGNEQFF.

The chain has TRBV28 and TRBJ1-2, with no clear D. The CDR3 length is 12 residues. V was trimmed by 4 bases and J by 5 bases, leaving 8 bases between them. Germline V CDR1 and CDR2: MDHEN, SYDVKM. The DNA for the CDR3 is TGTGCCAGCAGTTATATGGGGTATGGCTACACCTTC. Translation gives CASSYMGYGYTF.

This rearrangement joins TRBV2 to TRBJ2-7; maybe TRBD2 (6 bases). The CDR3 is 13 amino acids. Looked up from germline, CDR1 is SNHLY and CDR2 is FYNNEI. V lost 7 bases and J 2 bases, leaving 12 bases between the germline ends. The CDR3 loop reads CASTWGRPYEQYF. The DNA for the CDR3 is TGTGCCAGCACGTGGGGGAGGCCCTACGAGCAGTACTTC.

This chain's CDR3 is CASSLTVSYEQYF. CDR3 DNA: TGTGCCAGCTCACTGACAGTTTCCTACGAGCAGTACTTC. The chain links TRBV18 to TRBJ2-7, with D possibly matching TRBD1 (5 bases). This CDR3 is 13 amino acids long. V was clipped by 4 bases and J by 1 base, with 8 bases between them. Looked up from germline, CDR1 is KGHSH and CDR2 is LQKENI. The full variable domain, rest sourced from reference TRBV18 and TRBJ2-7, is NAGVMQNPRHLVRRRGQEARLRCSPMKGHSHVYWYRQLPEEGLKFMVYLQKENIIDESGMPKERFSAEFPKEGPSILRIQQVVRGDSAAYFCASSLTVSYEQYFGPGTRLTVT.

For the CDR3, the DNA is TGTGCCAGTAGTACTTCGGATGCAACTAATGAAAAACTGTTTTTT. The encoded protein is CASSTSDATNEKLFF. V and J are TRBV19 and TRBJ1-4; D uncertain. Germline lookup yields CDR1 LNHDA and CDR2 SQIVND (reference sequence). The ends were cut back, 4 bases at V and 0 bases at J, with 9 bases in the middle. The length of the CDR3 is 15 residues.